What follows are 17 T cell receptor beta chains derived from one specimen sequenced in a study of blood T cell repertoires in COVID-19. Assay: immunoSEQ multiplex PCR; the TCRdb copy retains only in-frame clones and omits some. The sample lists approximately 93,000 clones, approximately 75% occurring once. Sequencing used peripheral blood. All receptors derive from a woman of 80 years or more with acute or convalescent COVID-19.

This clone was observed once. J is TRBJ2-7 and V is TRBV7-9, with D possibly matching TRBD1 (5 bases). The CDR3 loop spans 13 amino acids. Deletions cut 5 bases from V and 4 bases from J, with 12 bases between. Germline CDR1 is SEHNR and CDR2 is FQNEAQ (reference sequence). The CDR3 here is CASSQQGDYEQYF. CDR3 nucleotide sequence: TGTGCCAGCAGCCAGCAAGGGGATTACGAGCAGTACTTC.

The V and J genes are TRBV5-1 and TRBJ2-2; 8 nucleotides match TRBD1. Trimming took 4 bases from V and 6 from J; bases not matched to a gene: 2. The CDR3 is 13 residues long. CDR1 is SGHRS, CDR2 YFSETQ, per germline. The CDR3 sequence: CASSLQGAGELFF. The CDR3, as DNA: TGCGCCAGCAGCCTACAGGGGGCCGGGGAGCTGTTTTTT. Variable domain in full (rest from reference TRBV5-1 and TRBJ2-2): KAGVTQTPRYLIKTRGQQVTLSCSPISGHRSVSWYQQTPGQGLQFLFEYFSETQRNKGNFPGRFSGRQFSNSRSEMNVSTLELGDSALYLCASSLQGAGELFFGEGSRLTVL.

The chain uses TRBV24-1 and TRBJ2-5, with 8 bases matching TRBD2. The V gene's germline CDR1 is KGHDR and CDR2 SFDVKD. CDR3 length: 16 residues. V lost 1 base and J lost 4; bases outside the gene matches: 7. The CDR3 nucleotides read TGTGCCACCAGTGATTTAGGAGCGGGGGAGTCAGAGACCCAGTACTTC. Translating it yields CATSDLGAGESETQYF.

The chain recombines TRBV5-6 with TRBJ1-1; D is ambiguous. The ends were cut back, 7 bases at V and 1 base at J, with 17 bases in the middle. The germline CDR1 and CDR2 sequences are SGHDT and YYEEEE. The CDR3 runs to 15 residues. In nucleotides, the CDR3 is TGTGCCAGCTCCGAATCCAGGCTTCAGAACACTGAAGCTTTCTTT. This codes for CASSESRLQNTEAFF.

This chain connects TRBV4-3 to TRBJ2-3; weak D call: TRBD2 (6 bases). This CDR3 spans 16 amino acids. V was trimmed by 0 bases and J by 1 base, leaving 11 bases between them. Looked up from germline, CDR1 is LGHNA and CDR2 is YSLEER. The CDR3 DNA follows: TGCGCCAGCAGCCAAGATCAAGGAGGGGGCACAGATACGCAGTATTTT. This sequence encodes CASSQDQGGGTDTQYF.

The V call is TRBV3-1 (or the pseudogene TRBV3-2), the J call TRBJ2-5, with 8 bases that match TRBD2. V gave up 0 bases and J gave up 5 bases; unmatched junction bases: 8. Looked up from germline, CDR1 is LGHDT and CDR2 is YNNKEL (reference sequence). This CDR3 has 16 residues. The CDR3: CASSQDWAGGVETQYF. In DNA, the CDR3 is TGTGCCAGCAGCCAAGATTGGGCGGGGGGAGTGGAGACCCAGTACTTC.

The V and J genes are TRBV6-4 and TRBJ1-1; D not resolved. Germline CDR1 is MRHNA and CDR2 is SNTAGT. Trimming removed 4 bases at V and 1 base at J, with 7 bases between. CDR3 length: 13 amino acids. The CDR3 reads CASSAGANTEAFF. In DNA form, the CDR3 reads TGTGCCAGCAGTGCGGGTGCGAACACTGAAGCTTTCTTT.

The chain carries TRBV3-1 (or the pseudogene TRBV3-2) and TRBJ1-2; D not certain. Germline CDR1 reads LGHDT; CDR2 reads YNNKEL (reference sequence). V lost 1 base and J lost 6, with 12 bases in between. This CDR3 is built from 14 residues. CDR3: CASSQVIQIDGYTF. CDR3 bases: TGTGCCAGCAGCCAAGTGATACAGATTGATGGCTACACCTTC.

The V and J genes are TRBV6-5 and TRBJ1-2; the D is unclear. V lost 0 bases to trimming and J lost 8 bases, with 19 bases between them. The CDR3 spans 16 residues. Germline lookup yields CDR1 MNHEY and CDR2 SVGAGI. CDR3 sequence (DNA): TGTGCCAGCAGTTACTCGATGGGTCCGGGGATAGAGGGCTACACCTTC. Translating it yields CASSYSMGPGIEGYTF.

This clone has more than one count but fewer than ten. The J gene is TRBJ1-1, the V gene TRBV4-3; 11 bases are shared with TRBD1. The germline CDR1 and CDR2 sequences are LGHNA and YSLEER. The CDR3 spans 15 residues. The junction had 6 bases not matched to a gene; V was cut back by 3 bases and J by 6 bases. The CDR3 DNA follows: TGCGCCAGCAGCCAGGGACAGGGGGGTCGTGCTGAAGCTTTCTTT. It specifies CASSQGQGGRAEAFF.

This clone was seen just once. The V and J genes are TRBV30 and TRBJ2-5, with unresolved D. The V end was cut by 7 bases, the J end by 4 bases, with 10 bases between. From germline, CDR1 is GTSNPN and CDR2 SVGIG (reference sequence). The CDR3 is made up of 11 amino acids. CDR3: CAYASGETQYF. CDR3 coding DNA: TGTGCCTACGCCTCGGGAGAGACCCAGTACTTC.

The chain recombines TRBV25-1 with TRBJ2-1, with D possibly being TRBD2 (6 bases). This CDR3 comprises 15 residues. Germline V gives CDR1 MGHDK, CDR2 SYGVNS. Between the trimmed V and J ends, which lost 2 bases and 0 bases, there was a span of 8 bases. CDR3 sequence reads: CASSEAGSSYNEQFF. The CDR3 coding sequence is TGTGCCAGCAGTGAAGCCGGGAGCTCCTACAATGAGCAGTTCTTC.

V and J are TRBV5-1 and TRBJ2-5, with 10 bases lining up with TRBD2. The CDR3 is 18 residues long. With 0 bases clipped from V and 2 bases from J, the junction kept 10 bases outside the gene matches. Germline loops: CDR1 SGHRS, CDR2 YFSETQ. CDR3 bases: TGCGCCAGCAGCTTGGCGTCGCTAGCGGGGGACCTTCAAGAGACCCAGTACTTC. This encodes CASSLASLAGDLQETQYF.

In its sample, this clone was seen once. The chain uses TRBV13 and TRBJ2-3, with a tentative D call TRBD1 (5 bases). Trimming cost V 4 bases and J 10 bases, with 21 bases left between them. The germline V gene has CDR1 PRHDT and CDR2 FYEKMQ (reference sequence). The CDR3 has 15 amino acids. The CDR3: CASSSRSSPVRAQYF. CDR3 bases: TGTGCCAGCAGCTCTCGGTCCTCGCCGGTCAGGGCGCAGTATTTT. Full variable domain (outside the CDR3, taken from reference TRBV13 and TRBJ2-3): AAGVIQSPRHLIKEKRETATLKCYPIPRHDTVYWYQQGPGQDPQFLISFYEKMQSDKGSIPDRFSAQQFSDYHSELNMSSLELGDSALYFCASSSRSSPVRAQYFGPGTRLTVL.

The V call is TRBV7-4, the J call TRBJ1-1; 7 bases are a match to TRBD1. CDR1 SGHVT and CDR2 SQSDAQ come from the germline V gene. The CDR3 runs to 14 residues. Trimming cost V 5 bases and J 1 base; bases outside gene matches: 4. CDR3 protein: CASSARDRNTEAFF. As DNA, the CDR3 is TGTGCCAGCAGCGCCCGGGACAGGAACACTGAAGCTTTCTTT.

CDR3 bases: TGTGCCAGCAGCCAGGGGACAGTGAACTATGGCTACACCTTC. Encoded protein: CASSQGTVNYGYTF. V usage is TRBV7-2 and J usage is TRBJ1-2; 7 bases match TRBD1. V lost 5 bases, J lost 2 bases, and 5 bases stayed unmatched. CDR1 is SGHTA and CDR2 is FQGNSA in the germline V gene. This CDR3 contains 14 residues.

V usage is TRBV2 and J usage is TRBJ1-1, with D possibly being TRBD1 (6 bases). Trimming left V 5 bases short and J 10 bases short, with 17 bases between. The CDR3 is 13 residues long. CDR1 is SNHLY, CDR2 FYNNEI, per germline. CDR3 coding DNA: TGTGCCAGCAGTAATAACAGGGAGTCAGGAGCTTTCTTT. Protein product: CASSNNRESGAFF.